The clone carrying this TCR beta chain was found once. This sample was taken from a study of cytomegalovirus exposure and HLA in healthy donors. This CDR3 is 9 amino acids long. With 5 bases removed from V and 6 bases from J, the gap between germline ends came to 4 bases. Per the germline V gene, CDR1 is GTSNPN and CDR2 is SVGIG (reference sequence). Both 60 Vbeta primers and 13 Jbeta primers went into the PCR. Sequenced by immunoSEQ multiplex PCR; TCRdb stores in-frame clones only, minus some. The sample includes approximately 130,000 clones, about 85% of them seen just once. The TCR sequence derives from a woman in her thirties in good health and CMV-seropositive. V gene TRBV30 combines with J gene TRBJ1-2; D is unclear. Specimen: PBMCs. The CDR3 DNA reads TGTGCCTGGCGGGATGGCTACACCTTC. This gives the protein CAWRDGYTF.